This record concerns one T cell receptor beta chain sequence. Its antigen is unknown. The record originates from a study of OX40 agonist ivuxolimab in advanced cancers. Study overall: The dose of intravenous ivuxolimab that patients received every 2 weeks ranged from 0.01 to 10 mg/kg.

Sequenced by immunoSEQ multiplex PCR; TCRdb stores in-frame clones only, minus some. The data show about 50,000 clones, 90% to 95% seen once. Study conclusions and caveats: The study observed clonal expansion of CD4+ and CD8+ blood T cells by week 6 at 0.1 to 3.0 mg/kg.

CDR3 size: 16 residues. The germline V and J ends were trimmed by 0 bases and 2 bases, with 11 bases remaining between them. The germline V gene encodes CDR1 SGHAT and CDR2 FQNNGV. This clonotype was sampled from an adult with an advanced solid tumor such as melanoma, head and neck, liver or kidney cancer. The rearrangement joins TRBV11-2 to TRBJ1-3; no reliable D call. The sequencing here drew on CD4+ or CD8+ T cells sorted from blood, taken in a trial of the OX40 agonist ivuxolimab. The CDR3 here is CASSLDLISAGNTIYF. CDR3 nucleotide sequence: TGTGCCAGCAGCTTAGATCTGATCTCTGCTGGAAACACCATATATTTT.